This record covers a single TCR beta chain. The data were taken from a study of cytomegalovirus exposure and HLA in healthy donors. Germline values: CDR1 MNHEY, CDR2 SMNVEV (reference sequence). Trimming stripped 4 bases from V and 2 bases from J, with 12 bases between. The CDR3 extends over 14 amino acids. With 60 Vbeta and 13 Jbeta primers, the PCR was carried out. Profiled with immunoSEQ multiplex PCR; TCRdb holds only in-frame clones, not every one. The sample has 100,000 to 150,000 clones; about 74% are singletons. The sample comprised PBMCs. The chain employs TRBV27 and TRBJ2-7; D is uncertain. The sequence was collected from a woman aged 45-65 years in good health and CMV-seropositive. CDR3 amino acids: CASSSTVLPYEQYF. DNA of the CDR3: TGTGCCAGCAGTTCAACAGTTCTCCCCTACGAGCAGTACTTC.